This is a list of T cell receptor beta chains from one sample in a study of T cells in Graves' hyperthyroidism and ophthalmopathy. Using its own MiXCR run on the multiplex PCR reads, TCRdb lists one record per CDR3 protein. The sample shows tens of thousands of distinct CDR3 sequences, 45% of them seen only once. The material sequenced was blood. These receptors originate from a woman in her thirties with Graves' hyperthyroidism. The CDR3 runs from the conserved cysteine through the conserved F or W. Fields, in order: V gene, clone size, D gene, J gene, CDR3 DNA, CDR3 protein. The D gene is left open where the match is weak. Size values are once, few and many counts, or a class for expanded clones, and some rows have none.

v_call: TRBV20-1; clone_size: many; d_call: -; j_call: TRBJ1-1; cdr3_nt: TGCAGTGCTAGATCCGGGACAAACACTGAAGCTTTCTTT; cdr3_aa: CSARSGTNTEAFF
v_call: TRBV6-1; clone_size: -; d_call: -; j_call: TRBJ1-6; cdr3_nt: TGTGCCAGCAGTGAGTCTCCGGTTTCACCCCTCCACTTT; cdr3_aa: CASSESPVSPLHF
v_call: TRBV20-1; clone_size: few; d_call: TRBD2; j_call: TRBJ2-7; cdr3_nt: TGCAGTGCCGCGACTAGCGGGAGGTACGAGCAGTACTTC; cdr3_aa: CSAATSGRYEQYF
v_call: TRBV28; clone_size: -; d_call: -; j_call: TRBJ1-3; cdr3_nt: TGTGCCAGCGGAGTTATTCAGGGGTCCTACTTTTCCTCTGGAAACACCATATATTTT; cdr3_aa: CASGVIQGSYFSSGNTIYF
v_call: TRBV24-1; clone_size: -; d_call: -; j_call: TRBJ1-5; cdr3_nt: TGTGCCACCCAACAGGGAGGGAATAGCAATCAGCCCCAGCATTTT; cdr3_aa: CATQQGGNSNQPQHF
v_call: TRBV7-9; clone_size: -; d_call: -; j_call: TRBJ1-1; cdr3_nt: TGTGCTACCACCCTAGTGACACAAGGATACGTGTCGACTGAAGCTTTCTTT; cdr3_aa: CATTLVTQGYVSTEAFF
v_call: TRBV24-1; clone_size: few; d_call: TRBD1; j_call: TRBJ1-2; cdr3_nt: TGTGCCACCAGTGATTCTGGACAGGCCAACTATGGCTACACCTTC; cdr3_aa: CATSDSGQANYGYTF
v_call: TRBV7-8; clone_size: many; d_call: TRBD1; j_call: TRBJ1-1; cdr3_nt: TGTGCCAGCAGCTCCACTCTGACAGGGGGTGGTGAAGCTTTCTTT; cdr3_aa: CASSSTLTGGGEAFF
v_call: TRBV20-1; clone_size: medium-sized; d_call: TRBD2; j_call: TRBJ2-7; cdr3_nt: TGCAGTGCTAGTACTTCTAGCGGGAGTTACGAGCAGTACTTC; cdr3_aa: CSASTSSGSYEQYF
v_call: TRBV10-3; clone_size: once; d_call: TRBD1; j_call: TRBJ2-5; cdr3_nt: TGTGCCATCAGTGAATCTACAGGGGCCTTTGGGGAGACCCAGTACTTC; cdr3_aa: CAISESTGAFGETQYF
v_call: TRBV28; clone_size: many; d_call: TRBD1; j_call: TRBJ1-1; cdr3_nt: TGTGCCAGCAGTTTACCCGAGGGACAGCTGAACACTGAAGCTTTCTTT; cdr3_aa: CASSLPEGQLNTEAFF
v_call: TRBV12-3/TRBV12-4; clone_size: -; d_call: -; j_call: TRBJ1-1; cdr3_nt: TGTGCCAGCATTCTTAGAAGTATGAACACTGAAGCTTTCTTT; cdr3_aa: CASILRSMNTEAFF
v_call: TRBV25-1; clone_size: medium-sized; d_call: -; j_call: TRBJ1-4; cdr3_nt: TGTGCCAGCAGCCCGGCTACTAATGAAAAACTGTTTTTT; cdr3_aa: CASSPATNEKLFF
v_call: TRBV19; clone_size: -; d_call: -; j_call: TRBJ1-1; cdr3_nt: TGTGCCAGTAAACCCCATGGGACACCCCGGAACACTGAAGCTTTCTTT; cdr3_aa: CASKPHGTPRNTEAFF
v_call: TRBV6-1; clone_size: many; d_call: TRBD1; j_call: TRBJ1-3; cdr3_nt: TGTGCCAGCAGTGAATTTTATCCGACAGGGGGCTTTGGAAACACCATATATTTT; cdr3_aa: CASSEFYPTGGFGNTIYF
v_call: TRBV15; clone_size: medium-sized; d_call: -; j_call: TRBJ1-5; cdr3_nt: TGTGCCACCAGCCTAAGACGGGGCAATCAGCCCCAGCATTTT; cdr3_aa: CATSLRRGNQPQHF
v_call: TRBV20-1; clone_size: -; d_call: TRBD1; j_call: TRBJ2-7; cdr3_nt: TGCAGTGCAACCGGGACAGGGGGCTACGAGCAGTACTTC; cdr3_aa: CSATGTGGYEQYF
v_call: TRBV14; clone_size: -; d_call: TRBD1; j_call: TRBJ2-2; cdr3_nt: TGTGCCAGCAGCCTTGCAAGGGGGCAGACCGGGGAGATGTTTTTT; cdr3_aa: CASSLARGQTGEMFF
v_call: TRBV18; clone_size: -; d_call: TRBD1; j_call: TRBJ2-7; cdr3_nt: TGTGCCAGCTCACCCGGACAGGGGAGGTCCTGCGAGCAGTACTTC; cdr3_aa: CASSPGQGRSCEQYF
v_call: TRBV11-2; clone_size: many; d_call: TRBD2; j_call: TRBJ2-2; cdr3_nt: TGTGCCAGCAAGATGACCGGGACTAGCGGAACCGGGGAGCTGTTTTTT; cdr3_aa: CASKMTGTSGTGELFF
v_call: TRBV5-1; clone_size: once; d_call: -; j_call: TRBJ1-1; cdr3_nt: TGCGCCAGCTCAAGGGTGGGGATGTGCCCTGAAGCTTTCTTT; cdr3_aa: CASSRVGMCPEAFF
v_call: TRBV28; clone_size: many; d_call: TRBD2; j_call: TRBJ2-2; cdr3_nt: TGTGCCAGCAGGATTACTAGCGGGAACACCGGGGAGCTGTTTTTT; cdr3_aa: CASRITSGNTGELFF
v_call: TRBV5-4; clone_size: many; d_call: -; j_call: TRBJ2-7; cdr3_nt: TGTGCCAGCAGACATAAAGGGTCCTACGAGCAGTACTTC; cdr3_aa: CASRHKGSYEQYF
v_call: TRBV5-4; clone_size: -; d_call: -; j_call: TRBJ1-3; cdr3_nt: TGTGCCAGCAGCTTGGTAGGGACTGGGGCGATAAACACCATATATTTT; cdr3_aa: CASSLVGTGAINTIYF
v_call: TRBV12-3/TRBV12-4; clone_size: -; d_call: TRBD1; j_call: TRBJ1-1; cdr3_nt: TGTGCCAGCAGTTTAGTGATAGGGACAGAAAGTGAAGCTTTCTTT; cdr3_aa: CASSLVIGTESEAFF
v_call: TRBV7-9; clone_size: -; d_call: TRBD2; j_call: TRBJ2-1; cdr3_nt: TGTGCCAGCATCGGGGCTAGCGGGAGGGGATACAATGAGCAGTTCTTC; cdr3_aa: CASIGASGRGYNEQFF
v_call: TRBV29-1; clone_size: -; d_call: -; j_call: TRBJ1-2; cdr3_nt: TGCAGCGTTCGACCAGGGTACTTTGGCTACACCTTC; cdr3_aa: CSVRPGYFGYTF
v_call: TRBV10-3; clone_size: -; d_call: -; j_call: TRBJ2-2; cdr3_nt: TGTGCCATCAGCGGACAGACTTTAAACACCGGGGAGCTGTTTTTT; cdr3_aa: CAISGQTLNTGELFF
v_call: TRBV2; clone_size: medium-sized; d_call: -; j_call: TRBJ1-6; cdr3_nt: TGTGCCAGCCGGGTCCTGAATAATTCACCCCTCCACTTT; cdr3_aa: CASRVLNNSPLHF
v_call: TRBV11-2; clone_size: -; d_call: -; j_call: TRBJ2-3; cdr3_nt: TGTGCCAGCAGCTTAGTTGCGCTATGGGAGGATACGCAGTATTTT; cdr3_aa: CASSLVALWEDTQYF
v_call: TRBV6-1; clone_size: -; d_call: TRBD1; j_call: TRBJ2-7; cdr3_nt: TGTGCCGGAGGGACAGGGTACTACGAGCAGTACTTC; cdr3_aa: CAGGTGYYEQYF
v_call: TRBV19; clone_size: -; d_call: -; j_call: TRBJ2-3; cdr3_nt: TGTGCCAGTAGCCCTGGAGGGTCATCTGGTACGCAGTATTTT; cdr3_aa: CASSPGGSSGTQYF
v_call: TRBV6-6; clone_size: many; d_call: -; j_call: TRBJ1-1; cdr3_nt: TGTGCCAGCAGAACCGCAGGGGATGGGAACACTGAAGCTTTCTTT; cdr3_aa: CASRTAGDGNTEAFF
v_call: TRBV20-1; clone_size: -; d_call: -; j_call: TRBJ1-5; cdr3_nt: TGCAGTGCTAGAGCAGGGGGCAATCAGCCCCAGCATTTT; cdr3_aa: CSARAGGNQPQHF
v_call: TRBV2; clone_size: many; d_call: TRBD1; j_call: TRBJ1-1; cdr3_nt: TGTGCCAGCAGCCGGACAGGGGAGTTTGGCACTGAAGCTTTCTTT; cdr3_aa: CASSRTGEFGTEAFF
v_call: TRBV7-2; clone_size: -; d_call: -; j_call: TRBJ1-2; cdr3_nt: TGTGCCAGCAGCTCACCGGACTACGGGTACTATGGCTACACCTTC; cdr3_aa: CASSSPDYGYYGYTF